Included here is one TCR beta chain sequence, with context. Germline CDR1 is MNHEY and CDR2 is SVGAGI. Trimming pared 6 bases from V and 2 bases from J, leaving 13 bases between. The CDR3 loop spans 14 amino acids. This sample was included in a study of blood T cell repertoires in COVID-19. Original methodology: Amplifying reference gene primers gave estimates of nucleated cell counts. This table comes from immunoSEQ multiplex PCR, and its TCRdb copy is limited to in-frame clones, with some not included. V and J calls and clone size come straight from that table; D and trimming were deduced from the DNA. The data show approximately 240,000 clones, with about nine tenths seen just once and 0.83% held by the top ten.

The genes are TRBV6-5 and TRBJ1-1; tentatively, D is TRBD1 (6 bases). This receptor was obtained from a man in his thirties or forties with COVID-19, enrolled during active disease. Sequenced: peripheral blood. The CDR3 region has the DNA TGTGCCAGCAGCATGGGACAATATAACACTGAAGCTTTCTTT. Translation: CASSMGQYNTEAFF.